This TCR beta chain stems from a study of control samples from healthy donors and cancer patients. Clones were read by immunoSEQ multiplex PCR, and TCRdb kept only the in-frame ones, dropping some. The data hold about 180,000 clones, with 90% to 95% observed a single time. There are 15 residues in the CDR3. Germline V CDR1 and CDR2: LNHDA, SQIVND (reference sequence). The V end was cut by 4 bases, the J end by 0 bases, with 10 bases between. The chain carries TRBV19 and TRBJ1-3; D remains unclear. The receptor comes from a woman aged 18-30 years in good health. Material for sequencing was blood. The CDR3 loop reads CASSTGLYSGNTIYF. The CDR3 DNA reads TGTGCCAGTAGTACTGGACTGTACTCTGGAAACACCATATATTTT.